The source of this T cell receptor (beta chain) is a study of T cells in localized non-small cell lung cancer. Study-level points and caveats: Clonality of T cells reached its maximum in uninvolved adjacent lung, surpassing tumor. Adjacent lung tissue had a median about 50 of the top 100 clones found in the tumor.

Comments on this clone: What it binds is not known.

Assay used: immunoSEQ multiplex PCR; TCRdb lists only in-frame clones, some missing. The table lists fewer than 45,000 clones, about 88% of them singletons. The CDR3 sequence is 13 residues long. V lost 5 bases and J lost 1, with 6 bases in between. Per the germline V gene, CDR1 is MNHEY and CDR2 is SVGAGI. The sequence came from a woman aged 18 to 55 with stage III lung adenocarcinoma. Here the sequenced sample was peripheral blood, taken before any cancer treatment. The gene calls are TRBV6-5 and TRBJ1-5, with D unclear. The chain's CDR3 is CASSPGSNQPQHF. The DNA for the CDR3 is TGTGCCAGCAGTCCCGGGAGCAATCAGCCCCAGCATTTT.